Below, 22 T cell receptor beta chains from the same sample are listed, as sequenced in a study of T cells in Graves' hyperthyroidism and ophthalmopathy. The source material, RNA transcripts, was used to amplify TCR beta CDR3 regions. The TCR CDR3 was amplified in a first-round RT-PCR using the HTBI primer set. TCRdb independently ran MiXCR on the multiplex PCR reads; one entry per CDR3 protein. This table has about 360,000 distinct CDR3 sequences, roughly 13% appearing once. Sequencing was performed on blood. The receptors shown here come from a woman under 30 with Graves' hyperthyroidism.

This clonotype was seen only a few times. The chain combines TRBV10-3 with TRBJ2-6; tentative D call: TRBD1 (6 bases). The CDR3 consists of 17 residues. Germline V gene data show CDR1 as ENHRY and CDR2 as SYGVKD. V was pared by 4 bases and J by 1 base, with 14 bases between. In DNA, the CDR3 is TGTGCCATCAGTGGTCCAGGGGAGCAATCTGGGGCCAACGTCCTGACTTTC. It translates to CAISGPGEQSGANVLTF.

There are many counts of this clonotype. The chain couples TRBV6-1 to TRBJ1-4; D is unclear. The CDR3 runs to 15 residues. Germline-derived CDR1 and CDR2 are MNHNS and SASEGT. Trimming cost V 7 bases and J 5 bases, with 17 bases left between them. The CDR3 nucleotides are TGTGCCAGCAACCCGACCCCGATTACGAATGAAAAACTGTTTTTT. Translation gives CASNPTPITNEKLFF.

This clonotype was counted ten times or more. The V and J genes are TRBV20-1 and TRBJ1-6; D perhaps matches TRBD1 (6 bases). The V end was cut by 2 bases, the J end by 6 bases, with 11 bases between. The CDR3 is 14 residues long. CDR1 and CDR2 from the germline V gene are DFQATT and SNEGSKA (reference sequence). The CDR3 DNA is TGCAGTGCTAGACGGACAGCTCTTAATTCACCCCTCCACTTT. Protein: CSARRTALNSPLHF.

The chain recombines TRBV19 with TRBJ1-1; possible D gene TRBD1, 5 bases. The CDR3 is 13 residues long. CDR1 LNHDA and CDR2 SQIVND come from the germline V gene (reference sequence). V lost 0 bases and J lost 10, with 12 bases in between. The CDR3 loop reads CASSIDRQGAAFF. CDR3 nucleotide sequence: TGTGCCAGTAGTATAGATCGGCAGGGTGCAGCTTTCTTT.

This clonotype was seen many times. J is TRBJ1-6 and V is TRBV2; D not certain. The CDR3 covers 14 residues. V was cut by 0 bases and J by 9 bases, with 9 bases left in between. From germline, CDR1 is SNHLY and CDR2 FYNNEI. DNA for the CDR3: TGTGCCAGCAGTGAAGCCTCCCCGGGTTCACCCCTCCACTTT. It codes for CASSEASPGSPLHF.

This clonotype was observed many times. CDR3 residues: CASSPRTESTEAFF. The CDR3 DNA reads as TGTGCCAGCAGCCCCCGGACAGAGAGCACTGAAGCTTTCTTT. V gene TRBV3-1 combines with J gene TRBJ1-1; tentatively, D is TRBD1 (6 bases). This CDR3 is 14 amino acids long. The germline V gene encodes CDR1 LGHDT and CDR2 YNNKEL (reference sequence). With 4 bases removed from V and 4 bases from J, the gap between germline ends came to 13 bases.

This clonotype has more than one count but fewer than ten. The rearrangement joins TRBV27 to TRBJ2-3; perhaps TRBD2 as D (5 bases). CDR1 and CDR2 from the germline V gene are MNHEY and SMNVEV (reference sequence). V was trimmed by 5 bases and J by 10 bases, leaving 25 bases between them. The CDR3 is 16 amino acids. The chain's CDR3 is CASSPPRQARGVSQYF. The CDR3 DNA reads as TGTGCCAGCAGTCCACCCCGGCAGGCCCGGGGAGTCTCGCAGTATTTT.

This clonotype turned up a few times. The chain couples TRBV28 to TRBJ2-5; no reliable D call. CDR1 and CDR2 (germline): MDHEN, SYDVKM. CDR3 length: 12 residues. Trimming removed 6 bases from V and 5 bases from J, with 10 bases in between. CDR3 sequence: CASRGSSETQYF. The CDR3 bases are TGTGCCAGCAGGGGATCGTCGGAGACCCAGTACTTC.

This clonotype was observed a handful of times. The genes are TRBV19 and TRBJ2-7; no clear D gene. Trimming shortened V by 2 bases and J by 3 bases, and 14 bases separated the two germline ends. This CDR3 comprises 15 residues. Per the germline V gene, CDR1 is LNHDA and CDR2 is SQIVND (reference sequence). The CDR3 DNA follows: TGTGCCAGTAGTATACGGCCCAACGGTAACTACGAGCAGTACTTC. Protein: CASSIRPNGNYEQYF.

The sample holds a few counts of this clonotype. The CDR3 is CASSIGTGSNTEAFF. CDR3 coding DNA: TGTGCCAGTAGTATAGGGACAGGATCGAACACTGAAGCTTTCTTT. The rearrangement uses TRBV19 and TRBJ1-1; 7 nucleotides match TRBD1. Germline values: CDR1 LNHDA, CDR2 SQIVND (reference sequence). The V gene end was trimmed by 1 base and the J gene end by 1 base; junction bases not matched to a gene: 3. The CDR3 consists of 15 residues.

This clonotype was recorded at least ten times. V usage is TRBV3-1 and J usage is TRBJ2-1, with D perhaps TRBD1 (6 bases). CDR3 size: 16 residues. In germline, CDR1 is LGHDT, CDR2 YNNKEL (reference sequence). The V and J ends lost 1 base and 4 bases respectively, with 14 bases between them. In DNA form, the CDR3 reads TGTGCCAGCAGCCAAGGTTCAGGGGATTATTACAATGAGCAGTTCTTC. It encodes CASSQGSGDYYNEQFF.

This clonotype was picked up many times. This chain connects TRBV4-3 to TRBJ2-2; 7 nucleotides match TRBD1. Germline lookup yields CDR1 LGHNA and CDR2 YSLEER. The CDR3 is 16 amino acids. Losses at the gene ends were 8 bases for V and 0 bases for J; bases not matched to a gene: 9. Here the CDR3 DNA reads TGCGCCAGCGGGCGGACAGGCTCCGCGAACACCGGGGAGCTGTTTTTT. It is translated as CASGRTGSANTGELFF.

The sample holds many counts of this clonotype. CDR3 residues: CASSSNWGQRTGGYTF. The DNA for the CDR3 is TGTGCCAGCAGCTCGAATTGGGGACAGAGGACGGGAGGCTACACCTTC. The rearrangement joins TRBV7-9 to TRBJ1-2; 7 nucleotides line up with TRBD1. J gave up 8 bases and V 4 bases, and 16 bases lay outside the gene matches. CDR1 and CDR2 from the germline V gene are SEHNR and FQNEAQ (reference sequence). The CDR3 has 16 residues.

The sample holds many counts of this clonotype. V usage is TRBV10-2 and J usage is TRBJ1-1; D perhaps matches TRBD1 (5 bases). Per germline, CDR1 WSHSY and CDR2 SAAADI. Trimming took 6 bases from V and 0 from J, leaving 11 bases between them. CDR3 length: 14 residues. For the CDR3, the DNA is TGCGCCAGCAGGTCGACAGTAATGAACACTGAAGCTTTCTTT. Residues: CASRSTVMNTEAFF.

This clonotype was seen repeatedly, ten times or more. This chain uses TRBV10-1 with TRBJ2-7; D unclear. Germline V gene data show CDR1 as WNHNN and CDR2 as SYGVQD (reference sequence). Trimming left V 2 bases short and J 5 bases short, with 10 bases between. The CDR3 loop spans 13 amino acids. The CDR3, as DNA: TGCGCCAGCAGTGAGACCCTGCTCGACGAGCAGTACTTC. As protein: CASSETLLDEQYF.

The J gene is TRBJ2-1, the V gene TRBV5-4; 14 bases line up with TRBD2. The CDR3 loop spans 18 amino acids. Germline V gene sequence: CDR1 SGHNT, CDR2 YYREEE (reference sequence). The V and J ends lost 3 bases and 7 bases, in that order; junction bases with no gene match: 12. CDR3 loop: CASSWMGGLAGVKNEQFF. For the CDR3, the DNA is TGTGCCAGCAGCTGGATGGGGGGACTAGCGGGAGTTAAGAATGAGCAGTTCTTC.

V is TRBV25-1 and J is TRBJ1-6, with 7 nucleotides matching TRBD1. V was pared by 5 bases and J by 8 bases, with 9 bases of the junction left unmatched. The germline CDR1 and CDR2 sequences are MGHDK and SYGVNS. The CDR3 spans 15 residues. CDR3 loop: CASSRPRGPDSPLHF. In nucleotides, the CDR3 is TGTGCCAGCAGTCGACCAAGGGGGCCTGATTCACCCCTCCACTTT.

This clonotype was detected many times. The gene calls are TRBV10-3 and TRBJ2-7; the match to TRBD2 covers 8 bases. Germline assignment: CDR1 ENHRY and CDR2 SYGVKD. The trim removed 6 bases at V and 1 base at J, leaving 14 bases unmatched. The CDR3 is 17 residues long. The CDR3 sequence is CAIRTDLTSGSSYEQYF. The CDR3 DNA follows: TGTGCCATCAGAACGGACTTAACCAGCGGGAGTTCCTACGAGCAGTACTTC.

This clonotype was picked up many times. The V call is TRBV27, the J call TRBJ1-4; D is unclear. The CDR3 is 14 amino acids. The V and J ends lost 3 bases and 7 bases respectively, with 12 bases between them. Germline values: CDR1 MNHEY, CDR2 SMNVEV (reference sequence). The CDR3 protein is CASSFGVVGEKLFF. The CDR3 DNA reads TGTGCCAGCAGTTTCGGGGTAGTTGGTGAAAAACTGTTTTTT.

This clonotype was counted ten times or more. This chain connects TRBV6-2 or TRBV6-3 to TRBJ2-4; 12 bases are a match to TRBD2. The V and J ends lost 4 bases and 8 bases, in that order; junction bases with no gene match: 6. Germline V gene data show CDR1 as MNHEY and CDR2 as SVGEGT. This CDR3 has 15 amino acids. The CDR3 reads CASSSLAGGPDIQYF. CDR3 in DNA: TGTGCCAGCAGTTCGCTAGCGGGAGGGCCGGACATTCAGTACTTC.

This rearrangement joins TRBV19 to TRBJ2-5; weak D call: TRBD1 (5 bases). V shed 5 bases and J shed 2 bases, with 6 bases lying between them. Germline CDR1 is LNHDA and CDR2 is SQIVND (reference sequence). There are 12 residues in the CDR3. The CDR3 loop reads CASSRQQETQYF. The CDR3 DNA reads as TGTGCCAGTAGTCGACAGCAAGAGACCCAGTACTTC.

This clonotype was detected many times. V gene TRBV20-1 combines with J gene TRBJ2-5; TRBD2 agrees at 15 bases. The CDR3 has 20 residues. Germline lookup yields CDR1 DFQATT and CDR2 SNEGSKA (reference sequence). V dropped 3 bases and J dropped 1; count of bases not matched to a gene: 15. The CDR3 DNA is TGCAGTGCTAGTGGGGGACCCGGGACTAGCGGGGGGCCGGTCCAAGAGACCCAGTACTTC. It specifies CSASGGPGTSGGPVQETQYF.